This T cell receptor (beta chain) was profiled in a study of cytomegalovirus exposure and HLA in healthy donors (dated by TCRdb to 2016 to 2017). Looking at the study overall: In an earlier analysis of 550 to 750 of the donors, about 260 Gb of sequence data and 95 million to 130 million unique TCR beta sequences from 150 million to 200 million T cells were reported. An early release covering roughly 640 HLA-typed donors comprised 300 to 350 gigabases of sequencing data and roughly 85 million unique TCR sequences. Among the roughly 400 genotyped donors, around 81% belonged to the genetic ancestry cluster associated with self-reported Caucasian donors. The aim of the study was to test whether cataloging public T cell receptors could identify signatures of past pathogen exposure. The study profiled the T cell repertoires of about 640 subjects by immunosequencing and related them to cytomegalovirus serostatus. Along with the roughly 610-subject first cohort, a separate validation cohort of over a hundred different subjects was used. To predict cytomegalovirus infection status, the study brought together high-throughput TCR immunosequencing, statistical association of individual TCRs with disease status, and machine learning. To study patterns of TCR occurrence, a later analysis re-analyzed previously published TCR beta repertoires from several hundred donors and added high-resolution HLA genotyping. In the later analysis, no new phenotypic data were used to find candidate immune exposures; instead, reliance was placed on TCR beta sequences and their occurrence across donors. To decide whether each TCR beta V gene segment behaved as functional or pseudogenic, an earlier analysis of some 600 of the donors relied on high-throughput TCR beta sequencing. Donor age, sex, ethnicity and CMV serostatus were compiled together with the repertoire data. A later genetic analysis used genome-wide SNP genotypes for 398 of the 666 donors, treating that subset as a discovery cohort. All discovery cohort repertoires had been generated using a single sequencing platform. Both class I and class II loci were covered by HLA typing, at four-digit resolution. The number of donors typed differed by locus, with roughly 629-640 for A, B, C, DRB1 and DQB1, around 500 for DQA1, approximately 580 for DPA1, and around 450 for DPB1. Roughly five DR-DQ haplotypes were treated as single units for association and clustering because of strong linkage in the cohort. Among over 350 genotyped donors of the cohort, an average of roughly 240,000 unique TCR beta nucleotide sequences were sequenced per donor, roughly a sixth of them non-productive. Summary of the overall study and its limitations: The study gave a list of roughly 150 TCR beta chains associated with cytomegalovirus. A further reported finding was that TCR beta sequences accurately predicted the HLA-A and HLA-B alleles for most subjects in the first cohort. Several of the top co-occurrence clusters appeared to be linked to parvovirus B19, influenza, CMV and Epstein-Barr virus, according to a later analysis. A later analysis found that most CMV-associated TCR beta chains appeared HLA-restricted, with HLA associations seemingly driven largely by CMV exposure. Strong co-occurrence of HLA alleles, especially DR and DQ, made assigning TCR associations to individual alleles difficult. HLA typing was unavailable for some donors at each locus, so association tests used only the typed subset. According to the authors, the approach could potentially be generalized to other disease states and immunological phenotypes. The cohort was sequenced for TCR beta chains only, and without alpha or paired-chain data the features that could be detected were limited. Some IMGT-functional V segments, including TRBV6-2 and TRBV6-3, could not be distinguished by the 87-base-pair reads and were therefore excluded. While some public TCRs were present in many individuals, most TCR sequences turned up only very rarely across donors. V-gene and J-gene trimming of TCR beta chains was associated with a missense DCLRE1C variant in a later genetic analysis, and the association was replicated in an independent cohort. Compared with the 666-donor mean, donors in an Asian-associated ancestry cluster had fewer N-insertions in productive TCRs, according to a later genetic analysis. Broadly in line with IMGT annotations, most TCR beta V segments showed up in productive rearrangements about 87% or about 30% of the time in an earlier analysis of several hundred of the donors. A cluster of highly shared sequence variants was judged likely to be a technical artifact of the sequencing pipeline. Presence/absence analyses assumed roughly uniform sequencing depth across donors, an assumption that may not hold. A later analysis associated about 17,000 TCR beta sequences with specific HLA alleles at a false discovery rate of 0.05. Cytomegalovirus status was reported to be diagnosed by the classifier with high specificity and sensitivity in both the original and validation cohorts. About 15 rarely observed V segments, including chromosome 9 orphons, were excluded from the earlier analysis of some 590 of the donors because counts were too low. The only immune exposure information available for the cohort was CMV serostatus. Compared with equally common non-associated chains, HLA-associated TCR beta chains in a later analysis were more clonally expanded and had lower generation probabilities. In a later analysis, TCR association rates were found to vary across HLA loci, with the most associated TCRs seen for DRB1 alleles and the fewest for HLA-C alleles. A few of the identified cytomegalovirus-associated TCR beta chains were confirmed in vitro to be specific for cytomegalovirus antigens. Correlated functional status among segregating V segments might be attributable to linkage disequilibrium, but an unknown experimental factor could not be ruled out.

The cohort comprised hundreds of healthy bone marrow donors. All cohort members were sampled while nominally healthy, although unrecorded immune exposures were likely present. The donor was CMV seropositive and was included in the group of 250 to 350 seropositive cohort members. A peripheral blood sample was collected from each donor, and TCR beta sequencing was performed on peripheral blood mononuclear cells. Genomic DNA was extracted from the blood cell samples with the Qiagen DNeasy Blood Extraction Kit. The method was the immunoSEQ multiplex PCR assay. For the multiplex PCR, a mixture combining 60 forward primers for TCR Vbeta segments and 13 reverse primers for TCR Jbeta segments was used. Amplification of the CDR3 region of rearranged TCR beta genes was performed with a multiplex PCR assay on genomic DNA. The amplified TCR beta libraries were sequenced on the Illumina HiSeq System as 87-base-pair reads. In the authors' own workflow: Across the roughly 700 repertoires, a later analysis counted 78 million or so unique TCR beta chains, some 11 million of which were shared by at least two donors. To remove PCR and sequencing errors, raw reads were error-corrected and collapsed into unique sequences using a nearest-neighbor algorithm that merged closely related sequences. V, D and J gene segments were assigned by aligning CDR3 sequences to IMGT reference sequences. For a sequence to be retained, a match of at least six nucleotides was required to both a V gene segment and a J gene segment. Rearrangements were classified as productive when the CDR3 lacked stop codons and remained in frame with V and J, and all other rearrangements were classified as non-productive. Following IMGT convention, CDR3 was defined as the stretch from the second conserved V-encoded cysteine up to the conserved J-encoded phenylalanine. The earlier analysis of about 620 of the donors excluded sequences that lacked an unambiguous match to a single V gene segment. An earlier analysis of 587 of the donors classified V segments as functional when productive rearrangements were above 56.7% and as segregating when the standard deviation between donors was above 5%. A statistical classification framework was built for diagnosing cytomegalovirus status from the catalog of TCR beta chain sequences. In a later analysis, TCR nucleotide sequences were compared against IMGT/GENE-DB human TR gene sequences so that V and J genes could be assigned. The TCRdist pipeline was used in a later analysis to assign CDR3 sequences and most-parsimonious VDJ recombination scenarios. A later analysis defined each TCR beta chain by its CDR3 amino acid sequence plus V-gene family, and excluded reads lacking a unique V-gene family. To address suspected cross-contamination and a sequencing artifact, a later analysis removed roughly 640 highly shared, low-generation-probability nucleotide sequences. For each public chain, a later analysis derived a clonal expansion index from normalized ranks of inferred template counts within each repertoire. Generation probabilities in a later analysis came from a VDJ recombination model fitted to out-of-frame rearrangements, and those results were checked against IGoR. In a later analysis, TCR-TCR, TCR-HLA and TCR-CMV co-occurrence was scored with hypergeometric tests, and a repertoire-size bias correction was applied to TCR pairs. In a later analysis, false discovery rates were estimated by permuting HLA or CMV assignments 20 times. In a later analysis, co-occurring TCRs were grouped using DBSCAN, with TCRdist sequence similarity added in when clustering inside HLA-allele-positive subsets. Repertoires with fewer than 30,000 or more than 120,000 public chains were left out of co-occurrence clustering, as were several repertoires with anomalous nucleotide sharing. TCRdb took this table from immuneACCESS and kept in-frame rearrangements with V and J called. Such tables lack part of the clones; where checked against another copy, unresolved V genes explain under half of the gap, and the rest is unexplained. That table is the source of V, J and clone size, and D and trimming were worked out from the DNA. This sample has 150,000 to 200,000 clones in its table, and 70% to 90% of those were observed once. The leading ten clones occupy about 10% of the sample.

As concerns this clone: It has no known antigen specificity. No clone much larger than this one lies a single base away; base qualities are absent.

CDR1 and CDR2, looked up from the germline V gene, are SGHDN and FVKESK. Inclusive of the bounding cysteine and phenylalanine, the CDR3 is 15 residues long. The entry retains the CDR3 DNA only, 45 bases that are in frame from base 1. The junction shows trimming of 3 bases on V and 0 bases on J, and the gene matches do not reach 4 bases of it. The clonotype originates from a man younger than 35 in good health and CMV-seropositive. The sample taken for sequencing was PBMCs. The chain is made from TRBV14 and TRBJ1-1, with 7 junctional bases fitting TRBD1. The CDR3 sequence is CASSHQGGMNTEAFF. The DNA sequence reads TGTGCCAGCAGCCATCAGGGGGGAATGAACACTGAAGCTTTCTTT.